The clone carrying this TCR beta chain was observed a single time. No antigen is known for it. The protocol was immunoSEQ multiplex PCR, while the TCRdb copy is restricted to in-frame clones and leaves out a portion. The repertoire holds tens of thousands of clones, with 73% as singletons. With V trimmed by 3 bases and J by 3 bases, 5 bases remained unmatched. The CDR3 is 15 amino acids. The germline V gene encodes CDR1 MNHEY and CDR2 SMNVEV (reference sequence). This sample stems from a study of T cells after posttransplantation cyclophosphamide. The study's findings and limits: Recipient CMV seropositivity and CMV reactivation strongly tracked TRB clonality. Later post-transplant blood repertoires were often dominated by donor CD8+ memory clones.

The TCR sequence derives from an older woman in good health, CMV-negative, and a related stem cell transplant donor. V usage is TRBV27 and J usage is TRBJ2-3; 8 positions match TRBD1. Sequenced: memory CD4+ T cells sorted from PBMCs. The CDR3: CASSFRGLNTDTQYF. Written as DNA, the CDR3 is TGTGCCAGCAGTTTCAGGGGGCTTAATACAGATACGCAGTATTTT.